Given below is one T cell receptor (beta chain) in context. TCRdb re-called the multiplex PCR reads through MiXCR, storing one row per CDR3 protein. The data hold 30,000 to 35,000 distinct CDR3 sequences, with about 60% observed a single time. This sample was included in a study of breast tumors, draining lymph nodes, adjacent tissues. Material for sequencing was breast tumor tissue. The sequence was collected from a female donor with breast cancer. Some clones in this sample may be carry-over from other donors' samples.

The CDR3 nucleotides read TGCAGTGCTCCGGGACTAGATGGCACAGATACGCAGTATTTT. Translating gives CSAPGLDGTDTQYF. The J gene is TRBJ2-3, the V gene TRBV20-1, with 8 bases aligning to TRBD2. Trimming took 5 bases from V and 1 from J; bases not matched to a gene: 5. Germline CDR1 and CDR2: DFQATT and SNEGSKA (reference sequence). The CDR3 is 14 amino acids.